This TCR beta chain was sequenced in a study of T cells after yellow fever vaccination. The germline V gene has CDR1 MNHEY and CDR2 SMNVEV (reference sequence). CDR3 length: 15 amino acids. V lost 3 bases to trimming and J lost 0 bases, with 10 bases between them. Via MiXCR, TCRdb re-called the 5' RACE reads, giving one row per CDR3 protein. The sample has 300,000 to 400,000 distinct CDR3 sequences, roughly 6.1% seen once. In the case of this clonotype: The antigen is undetermined.

Study-wide results and caveats: Only a minor proportion of clonotypes was detected across both CD4 and CD8 compartments.

The sequence was collected from a man between 25 and 39 years old who received the YFV17D yellow fever vaccine. The rearrangement links TRBV27 to TRBJ2-3; no clear D. Sequences were derived from PBMCs, sampled 5 days after the yellow fever booster vaccination. Here the CDR3 reads CASSLMAPSTDTQYF. DNA for the CDR3: TGTGCCAGCAGTTTGATGGCACCCAGCACAGATACGCAGTATTTT.